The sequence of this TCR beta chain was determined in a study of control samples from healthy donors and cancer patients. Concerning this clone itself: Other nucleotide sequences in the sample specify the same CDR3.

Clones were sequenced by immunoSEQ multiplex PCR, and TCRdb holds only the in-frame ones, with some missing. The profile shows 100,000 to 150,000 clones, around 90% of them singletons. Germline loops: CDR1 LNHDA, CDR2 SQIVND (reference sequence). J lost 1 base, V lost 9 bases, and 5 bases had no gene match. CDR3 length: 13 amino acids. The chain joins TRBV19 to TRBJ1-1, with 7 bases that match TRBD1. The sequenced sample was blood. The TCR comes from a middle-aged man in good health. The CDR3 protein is CASQEGANTEAFF. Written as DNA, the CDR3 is TGTGCCAGCCAGGAGGGGGCGAACACTGAAGCTTTCTTT.